Listed here are 19 T cell receptor beta chains from one sample, sequenced in a study of T cell responses to AZD1222 COVID-19 vaccine. TCRdb's copy holds only in-frame clones and misses some; the assay was immunoSEQ multiplex PCR. The sample has some 96,000 clones, approximately 88% seen once; the top ten hold 2.8%. The sample was peripheral blood, taken on day 0 of AZD1222 vaccination. The source of these receptors is an adult in good health.

This clone has only one observation. The chain is built from TRBV10-3 and TRBJ1-4, with D tentatively TRBD1 (6 bases). Germline CDR1 is ENHRY and CDR2 is SYGVKD. CDR3 length: 15 amino acids. V was cut by 4 bases and J by 1 base, with 10 bases left in between. In DNA, the CDR3 is TGTGCCATCAGTGCGGGGGCCGGAACTAATGAAAAACTGTTTTTT. Translated, it gives CAISAGAGTNEKLFF.

V usage is TRBV30 and J usage is TRBJ2-7; TRBD1 matches 7 bases. J gave up 6 bases and V 3 bases, and 11 bases lay outside the gene matches. Germline values: CDR1 GTSNPN, CDR2 SVGIG (reference sequence). The CDR3 covers 14 residues. CDR3 coding DNA: TGTGCCTGGAGAATGTTCTCTCCAGGGGGCGAGCAGTACTTC. It translates to CAWRMFSPGGEQYF.

The V gene is TRBV9, the J gene TRBJ2-7; no firm D call. Looked up from germline, CDR1 is SGDLS and CDR2 is YYNGEE. This CDR3 is 14 amino acids long. The V gene lost 2 bases and the J gene lost 0 bases, with 9 bases spanning the gap. The CDR3 reads CASSVNQDSYEQYF. CDR3 sequence (DNA): TGTGCCAGCAGCGTCAACCAGGACTCCTACGAGCAGTACTTC.

The J gene is TRBJ1-5, the V gene TRBV6-5, with D possibly TRBD1 on 6 matching bases. This CDR3 comprises 15 residues. Trimming shortened V by 8 bases and J by 6 bases, and 20 bases separated the two germline ends. Germline V gene lookup returns CDR1 MNHEY and CDR2 SVGAGI. CDR3 in DNA: TGTGCCAGCGCGTCATCCCCCCGGGGGCCTCAGCCCCAGCATTTT. Protein: CASASSPRGPQPQHF.

Only a few counts were recorded for this clone. The J gene is TRBJ2-3, the V gene TRBV7-8; TRBD2 is a possible D gene (6 bases). V lost 9 bases and J lost 2, with 12 bases in between. Germline CDR1 SGHVS, CDR2 FQNEAQ. The CDR3 totals 13 residues. The CDR3 DNA is TGTGCCAGTCGGGACTTGTCCACAGATACGCAGTATTTT. Translation: CASRDLSTDTQYF. The full variable domain, its missing parts supplied by reference TRBV7-8 and TRBJ2-3, is GAGVSQSPRYKVAKRGQDVALRCDPISGHVSLFWYQQALGQGPEFLTYFQNEAQLDKSGLPSDRFFAERPEGSVSTLKIQRTQQEDSAVYLCASRDLSTDTQYFGPGTRLTVL.

This clone was found once. This sequence joins TRBV7-9 and TRBJ1-2; possibly TRBD1 for D (6 bases). CDR3 length equals 19 residues. Germline V gives CDR1 SEHNR, CDR2 FQNEAQ (reference sequence). V lost 2 bases, J lost 3 bases, and 25 bases lay in between. The CDR3 DNA reads TGTGCCAGCAGCTTAACTTTTGGTCCGGAAGTGGGGGCTGACTATGGCTACACCTTC. It yields the protein CASSLTFGPEVGADYGYTF.

The chain recombines TRBV27 with TRBJ1-5; 8 nucleotides line up with TRBD1. The CDR3 covers 15 residues. The trim removed 3 bases at V and 6 bases at J, leaving 7 bases unmatched. Per germline, CDR1 MNHEY and CDR2 SMNVEV (reference sequence). CDR3 in DNA: TGTGCCAGCAGTTTCGGACAGGGTAGGATTCAGCCCCAGCATTTT. Its translation is CASSFGQGRIQPQHF.

The chain uses TRBV3-1 (or the pseudogene TRBV3-2) and TRBJ2-1; TRBD2 aligns across 11 bases. Germline CDR1 and CDR2: LGHDT and YNNKEL (reference sequence). With 4 bases clipped from V and 8 bases from J, the junction kept 10 bases outside the gene matches. There are 16 residues in the CDR3. The CDR3 loop reads CASSRSRLAGSYEQFF. The CDR3 region has the DNA TGTGCCAGCAGCCGATCGCGACTAGCGGGATCCTATGAGCAGTTCTTC.

This chain links TRBV9 with TRBJ2-2, with 9 bases that match TRBD1. Germline CDR1 is SGDLS and CDR2 is YYNGEE. The CDR3 extends over 16 amino acids. With 3 bases clipped from V and 1 base from J, the junction kept 4 bases outside the gene matches. Written as DNA, the CDR3 is TGTGCCAGCAGCGGCCGGGACAGGGAGAACACCGGGGAGCTGTTTTTT. As protein: CASSGRDRENTGELFF.

This clone was seen more than once but under ten times. This chain connects TRBV19 to TRBJ2-5; 9 bases fit TRBD1. With V trimmed by 8 bases and J by 5 bases, 6 bases remained unmatched. Germline CDR1 reads LNHDA; CDR2 reads SQIVND (reference sequence). The CDR3 extends over 13 amino acids. The CDR3 DNA follows: TGTGCCAGTGGACAGGGGATTGGGGAGACCCAGTACTTC. The encoded protein is CASGQGIGETQYF.

This clone was seen only once. The chain has TRBV28 and TRBJ2-5; 8 bases are a match to TRBD2. This CDR3 comprises 15 residues. Per germline, CDR1 MDHEN and CDR2 SYDVKM. After removal of 3 bases from V and 2 bases from J, the junction contained 5 bases not matched to a gene. DNA for the CDR3: TGTGCCAGCAGTTTCAGCGGGGGAGTACAAGAGACCCAGTACTTC. Translation: CASSFSGGVQETQYF. Full variable domain (missing parts from reference TRBV28 and TRBJ2-5): DVKVTQSSRYLVKRTGEKVFLECVQDMDHENMFWYRQDPGLGLRLIYFSYDVKMKEKGDIPEGYSVSREKKERFSLILESASTNQTSMYLCASSFSGGVQETQYFGPGTRLLVL.

Only a few counts were recorded for this clone. V is TRBV30 and J is TRBJ1-2, with 7 bases fitting TRBD1. Germline V gives CDR1 GTSNPN, CDR2 SVGIG (reference sequence). The J segment lost 6 bases and the V segment lost 3 bases, leaving 10 bases of the junction unmatched. The CDR3 is 14 amino acids. The CDR3 spells CAWRKPGQKNGYTF. CDR3 DNA: TGTGCCTGGAGGAAACCGGGACAGAAGAATGGCTACACCTTC.

The chain employs TRBV28 and TRBJ1-2; no reliable D call. V was clipped by 7 bases and J by 2 bases, with 11 bases between them. Germline-derived CDR1 and CDR2 are MDHEN and SYDVKM. The CDR3 extends over 13 amino acids. The CDR3 is CASTSSGNYGYTF. The CDR3, as DNA: TGTGCCAGCACCTCAAGCGGAAACTATGGCTACACCTTC.

This chain uses TRBV6-1 with TRBJ2-2; TRBD1 matches at 8 bases. CDR3 length equals 14 residues. CDR1 MNHNS and CDR2 SASEGT come from the germline V gene. V lost 3 bases to trimming and J lost 7 bases; unmatched junction nucleotides: 4. In DNA form, the CDR3 reads TGTGCCAGCAGTGACCAGGGGGCGGGCGGGGAGCTGTTTTTT. It is translated as CASSDQGAGGELFF.

This rearrangement joins TRBV5-8 to TRBJ1-2, with 8 positions matching TRBD1. Germline V lookup: CDR1 SGHTS, CDR2 YDEGEE. This CDR3 region has 14 residues. V shed 3 bases, J shed 5 bases, and the junction held 6 bases outside the gene matches. The CDR3 loop reads CASSSTDRGYGYTF. CDR3 nucleotide sequence: TGTGCCAGCAGCTCTACCGACAGGGGTTATGGCTACACCTTC.

This chain uses TRBV11-1 with TRBJ1-1; 9 bases align to TRBD1. V dropped 4 bases and J dropped 11; count of bases not matched to a gene: 5. CDR1 is SGHAT and CDR2 is FQDESV in the germline V gene (reference sequence). This CDR3 region has 12 residues. CDR3 nucleotides: TGTGCCAGCAGCTCACAGGGGGCGCAGGCTTTCTTT. Protein sequence: CASSSQGAQAFF.

This sequence joins TRBV12-3 or TRBV12-4 and TRBJ1-4; D uncertain. The V end was cut by 6 bases, the J end by 8 bases, with 7 bases between. The CDR3 contains 11 residues. The CDR3 here is CASRVGEKLFF. The CDR3, as DNA: TGTGCCAGCAGGGTTGGGGAAAAACTGTTTTTT.

The chain links TRBV2 to TRBJ1-2; D is ambiguous. Germline CDR1 reads SNHLY; CDR2 reads FYNNEI. With 4 bases removed from V and 2 bases from J, the gap between germline ends came to 5 bases. The CDR3 has 12 amino acids. The CDR3 DNA follows: TGTGCCAGCAGTGCCGGCAACTATGGCTACACCTTC. Translation: CASSAGNYGYTF.

V usage is TRBV28 and J usage is TRBJ1-1; D call uncertain. This CDR3 spans 12 amino acids. Germline CDR1 and CDR2: MDHEN and SYDVKM. Trimming took 6 bases from V and 10 from J, leaving 15 bases between them. This CDR3 is CASSSHPQGAFF. The CDR3 coding sequence is TGTGCCAGCAGCTCCCATCCTCAAGGAGCTTTCTTT.